This entry describes one T cell receptor beta chain. Its matching antigen is unknown. This record comes from a study of cytomegalovirus exposure and HLA in healthy donors. Study conclusions and caveats: The analysis excluded some indistinguishable V segments, including TRBV6-2 and TRBV6-3. In all likelihood, a cluster of highly shared sequence variants was a sequencing artifact.

This PCR relied on a set of 60 Vbeta primers and 13 Jbeta primers. Profiling relied on immunoSEQ multiplex PCR, and the TCRdb table lists in-frame clones only, not all of them. Of some 170,000 clones listed, roughly 81% are singletons. This CDR3 is 14 amino acids long. Germline V gives CDR1 ENHRY, CDR2 SYGVKD. Losses at the gene ends were 0 bases for V and 4 bases for J; bases not matched to a gene: 0. The clonotype comes from a woman in her late teens or twenties in good health and CMV-seropositive. The sample consisted of PBMCs. The chain has TRBV10-3 and TRBJ2-5; TRBD2 agrees at 9 bases. CDR3 coding DNA: TGTGCCATCAGTGAGTCGGGACTAGCAGAGACCCAGTACTTC. Protein sequence: CAISESGLAETQYF.